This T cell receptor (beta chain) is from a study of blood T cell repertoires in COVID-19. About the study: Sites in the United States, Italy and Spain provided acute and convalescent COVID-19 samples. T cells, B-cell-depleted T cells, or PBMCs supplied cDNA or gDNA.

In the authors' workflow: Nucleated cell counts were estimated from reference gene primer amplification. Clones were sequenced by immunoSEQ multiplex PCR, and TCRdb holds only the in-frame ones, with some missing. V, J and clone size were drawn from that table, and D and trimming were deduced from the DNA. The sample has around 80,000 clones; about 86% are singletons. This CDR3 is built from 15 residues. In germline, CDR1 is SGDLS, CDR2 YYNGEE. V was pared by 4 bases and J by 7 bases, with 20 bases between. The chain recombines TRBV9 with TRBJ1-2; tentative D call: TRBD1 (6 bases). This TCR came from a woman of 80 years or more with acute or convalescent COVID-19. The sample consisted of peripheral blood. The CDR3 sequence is CASSQGSIGWGGYTF. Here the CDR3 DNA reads TGTGCCAGCAGCCAGGGGTCCATAGGGTGGGGTGGCTACACCTTC.